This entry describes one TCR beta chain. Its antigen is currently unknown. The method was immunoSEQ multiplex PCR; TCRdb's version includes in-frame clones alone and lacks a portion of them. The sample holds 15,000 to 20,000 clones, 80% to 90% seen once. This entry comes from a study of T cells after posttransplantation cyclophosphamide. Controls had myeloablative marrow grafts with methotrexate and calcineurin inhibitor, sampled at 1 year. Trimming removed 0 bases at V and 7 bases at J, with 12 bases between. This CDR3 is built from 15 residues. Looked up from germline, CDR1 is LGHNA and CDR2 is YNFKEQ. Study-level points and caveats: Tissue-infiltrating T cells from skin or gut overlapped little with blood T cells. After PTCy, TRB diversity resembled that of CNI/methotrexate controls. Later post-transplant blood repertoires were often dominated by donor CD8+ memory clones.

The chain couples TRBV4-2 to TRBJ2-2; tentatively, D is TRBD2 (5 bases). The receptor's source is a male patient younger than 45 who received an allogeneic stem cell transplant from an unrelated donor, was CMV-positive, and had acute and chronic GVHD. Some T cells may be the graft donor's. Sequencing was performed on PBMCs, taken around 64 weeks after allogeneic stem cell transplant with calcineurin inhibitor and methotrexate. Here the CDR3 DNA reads TGTGCCAGCAGCCAAGATACGTACGCGGGCGGGGAGCTGTTTTTT. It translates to CASSQDTYAGGELFF.